The clone carrying this T cell receptor (beta chain) was seen only once. The antigen is unknown. The sample belongs to a study of T cell responses to AZD1222 COVID-19 vaccine. Study results and caveats: At study baseline, merely roughly 6 AZD1222 recipients were seropositive. Unmutated variant regions are reportedly the target of nearly half of TCRs that are spike-specific.

The CDR3 has 17 residues. Germline loops: CDR1 MGHRA, CDR2 YSYEKL. V lost 3 bases to trimming and J lost 3 bases, with 21 bases between them. Clones were read by immunoSEQ multiplex PCR, and TCRdb kept only the in-frame ones, dropping some. In the table there are about 100,000 clones, roughly 89% of which are singletons. This chain links TRBV4-1 with TRBJ2-7; D is perhaps TRBD1 (7 bases). The source material was peripheral blood, sampled on day 0 of AZD1222 vaccination. This TCR was recovered from an adult in good health. CDR3 in DNA: TGCGCCAGCAGCCAGCCCGGGACAGCCCGGGGGATCTACGAGCAGTACTTC. It translates to CASSQPGTARGIYEQYF.